The present TCR beta chain was sequenced within a study of naive CD8 T cells in extremely preterm neonates. Study-wide findings and caveats: Compared with all age groups, preterm neonates showed less repertoire richness. Term neonates approximately 0.4%, young children around 0.031%, adults 0.01%; preterm neonates shared approximately 2.5%. Preterm CDR3s were shorter than older groups', with fewer N additions and less trimming.

As concerns this clone: The antigen remains unidentified.

Only in-frame clones appear in the TCRdb table, and some are missing; sequencing was by immunoSEQ multiplex PCR. The sample has 21,000 or so clones, about 91% seen once. This CDR3 has 10 amino acids. V was clipped by 2 bases and J by 9 bases, with 4 bases between them. Germline CDR1 is MRHNA and CDR2 is SNTAGT. Preterm samples came from extremely preterm deliveries at roughly 21-27 weeks. About 20,000 to 110,000 naive CD8+ T cells were sorted per sample. The TCR comes from a boy who was born preterm. The V call is TRBV6-4, the J call TRBJ1-1; D gene uncertain. The sequencing input was naive CD8+ T cells from cord blood. The CDR3 nucleotides read TGTGCCAGCAGTGACCTGCAAGCTTTCTTT. As protein: CASSDLQAFF.